What follows describes a single TCR beta chain. Its antigen is as yet unknown. This specimen belongs to a study of T-cell memory formation after mild COVID-19. Study details: Largely, the TCR clusters proved donor specific.

The germline V and J ends were trimmed by 6 bases and 3 bases, with 9 bases remaining between them. CDR3 length equals 12 residues. The germline V gene encodes CDR1 MGHDK and CDR2 SYGVNS. Study conclusions and caveats: Contracting CD8+ clones were enriched in EMRA, CD4+ mainly in CM and EM. Certain responding clones were present in pre-infection memory, suggesting participation of cross-reactive memory.

Amplification by 5'RACE using constant-segment primers produced TCR alpha and TCR beta cDNA libraries that carried sample barcodes and UMIs. TCRdb passed the 5' RACE reads through MiXCR, listing each CDR3 protein once. Of approximately 270,000 distinct CDR3 sequences listed, roughly 17% were seen once; the top ten hold around 23%. The sample consisted of PBMCs or a T cell subset sorted from them (not recorded which). This receptor was obtained from a man younger than 35 who had mild COVID-19 (a few samples of this study predate the infection). Cell type and time point are not known. This chain joins TRBV25-1 and TRBJ2-7, with D possibly being TRBD2 (6 bases). The CDR3 here is CASSGGFYEQYF. The CDR3, as DNA: TGTGCCAGCAGCGGGGGTTTCTACGAGCAGTACTTC.